What follows describes a single TCR beta chain. The data stem from a study of OX40 agonist ivuxolimab in advanced cancers. Libraries were prepared by immunoSEQ multiplex PCR; TCRdb keeps only in-frame clonotypes and omits some of them. The data show about 88,000 clones, roughly 85% seen once. This CDR3 has 13 amino acids. The germline gives CDR1 MNHEY, CDR2 SVGAGI. The V segment lost 9 bases and the J segment 1 base; nucleotides outside the gene matches: 3. The gene calls are TRBV6-5 and TRBJ2-4, with 7 bases lining up with TRBD2. The sequence was collected from an adult with an advanced solid tumor such as melanoma, head and neck, liver or kidney cancer. This specimen consisted of CD4+ or CD8+ T cells sorted from blood, obtained in a trial of the OX40 agonist ivuxolimab. The CDR3 region is CASGTTAKNIQYF. CDR3 nucleotide sequence: TGTGCCAGTGGGACTACGGCCAAAAACATTCAGTACTTC.